This TCR beta chain was captured in a study of cytotoxic CD8 clonotypes in ibrutinib-treated CLL. The repertoire was sequenced with immunoSEQ multiplex PCR; TCRdb's copy has only in-frame clones and lacks some. The data hold about 29,000 clones, with around three quarters observed a single time. Germline V gene data show CDR1 as SGHAT and CDR2 as FQNNGV. The CDR3 is made up of 16 amino acids. V was clipped by 5 bases and J by 0 bases, with 13 bases between them. The chain employs TRBV11-2 and TRBJ1-4; D unclear. This specimen consisted of PBMCs, obtained after 24 months of ibrutinib treatment. This receptor was taken from a human donor with chronic lymphocytic leukemia. The chain's CDR3 is CASSQATASTNEKLFF. In nucleotides, the CDR3 is TGTGCCAGCAGCCAAGCAACAGCCTCAACTAATGAAAAACTGTTTTTT.